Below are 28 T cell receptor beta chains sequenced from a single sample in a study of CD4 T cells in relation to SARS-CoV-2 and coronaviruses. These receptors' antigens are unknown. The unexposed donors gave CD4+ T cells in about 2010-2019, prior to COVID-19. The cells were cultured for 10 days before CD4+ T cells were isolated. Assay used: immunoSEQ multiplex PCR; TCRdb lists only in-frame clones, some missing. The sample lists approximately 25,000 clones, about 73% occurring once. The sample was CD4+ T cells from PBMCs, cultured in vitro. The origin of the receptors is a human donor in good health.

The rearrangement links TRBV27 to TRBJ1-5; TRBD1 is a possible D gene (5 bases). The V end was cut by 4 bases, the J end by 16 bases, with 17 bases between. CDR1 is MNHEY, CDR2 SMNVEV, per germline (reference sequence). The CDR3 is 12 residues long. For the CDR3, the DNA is TGTGCCAGCAGTTACCTTTCGGGACCTACCCATTTT. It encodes CASSYLSGPTHF.

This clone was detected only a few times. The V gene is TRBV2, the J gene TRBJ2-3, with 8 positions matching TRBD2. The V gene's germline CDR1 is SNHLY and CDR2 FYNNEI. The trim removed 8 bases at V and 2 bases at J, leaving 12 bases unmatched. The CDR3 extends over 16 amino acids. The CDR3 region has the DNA TGTGCCAGCCCTCGTACCGGGACTAGAGCCACAGATACGCAGTATTTT. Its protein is CASPRTGTRATDTQYF.

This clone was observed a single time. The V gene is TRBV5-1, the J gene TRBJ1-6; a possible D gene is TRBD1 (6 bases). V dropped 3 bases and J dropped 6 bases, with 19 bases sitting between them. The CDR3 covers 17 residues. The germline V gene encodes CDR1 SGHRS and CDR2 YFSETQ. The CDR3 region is CASSSFPRGRRNSPLHF. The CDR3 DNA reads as TGCGCCAGCAGCTCGTTTCCCAGGGGCCGCCGTAATTCACCCCTCCACTTT.

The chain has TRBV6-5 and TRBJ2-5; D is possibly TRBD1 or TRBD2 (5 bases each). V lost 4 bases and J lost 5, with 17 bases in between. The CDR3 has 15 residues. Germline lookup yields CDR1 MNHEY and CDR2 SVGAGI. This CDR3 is CASSSLAGDPETQYF. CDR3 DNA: TGTGCCAGCAGTTCCCTGGCTGGGGACCCCGAGACCCAGTACTTC.

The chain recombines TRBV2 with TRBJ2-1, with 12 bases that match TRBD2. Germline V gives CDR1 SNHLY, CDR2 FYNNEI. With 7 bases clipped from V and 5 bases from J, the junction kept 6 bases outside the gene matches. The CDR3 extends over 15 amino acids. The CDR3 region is CASTRLAGVNNEQFF. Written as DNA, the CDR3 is TGTGCCAGCACCCGACTAGCGGGAGTAAACAATGAGCAGTTCTTC. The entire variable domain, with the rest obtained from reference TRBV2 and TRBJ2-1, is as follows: EPEVTQTPSHQVTQMGQEVILRCVPISNHLYFYWYRQILGQKVEFLVSFYNNEISEKSEIFDDQFSVERPDGSNFTLKIRSTKLEDSAMYFCASTRLAGVNNEQFFGPGTRLTVL.

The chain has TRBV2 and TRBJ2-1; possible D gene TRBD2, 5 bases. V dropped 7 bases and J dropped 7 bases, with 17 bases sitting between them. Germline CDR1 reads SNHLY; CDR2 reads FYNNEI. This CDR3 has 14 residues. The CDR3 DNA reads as TGTGCCAGCAATTTGGCTCCCTCGGGGAATGAGCAGTTCTTC. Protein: CASNLAPSGNEQFF.

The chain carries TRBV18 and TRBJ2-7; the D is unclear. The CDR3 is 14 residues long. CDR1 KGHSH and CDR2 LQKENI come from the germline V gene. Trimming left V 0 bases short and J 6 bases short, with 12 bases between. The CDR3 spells CASSPPLGPSEQYF. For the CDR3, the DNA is TGTGCCAGCTCACCACCGTTAGGTCCAAGCGAGCAGTACTTC.

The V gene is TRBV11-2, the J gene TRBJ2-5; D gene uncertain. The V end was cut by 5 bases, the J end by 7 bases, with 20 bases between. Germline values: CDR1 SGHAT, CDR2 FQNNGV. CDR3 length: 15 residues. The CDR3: CASSASPVGLGTQYF. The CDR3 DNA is TGTGCCAGCAGCGCCTCGCCAGTCGGGCTGGGGACCCAGTACTTC.

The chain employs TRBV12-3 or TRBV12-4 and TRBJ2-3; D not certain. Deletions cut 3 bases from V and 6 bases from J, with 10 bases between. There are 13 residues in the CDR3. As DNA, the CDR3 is TGTGCCAGCAGTTTTGTGGTTCTGGATACGCAGTATTTT. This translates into CASSFVVLDTQYF.

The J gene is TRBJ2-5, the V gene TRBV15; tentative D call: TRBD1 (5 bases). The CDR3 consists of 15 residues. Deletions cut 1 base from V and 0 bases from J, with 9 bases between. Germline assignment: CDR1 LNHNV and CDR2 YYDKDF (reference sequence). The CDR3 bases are TGTGCCACCAGCAGAGGGCCCAGGGACCAAGAGACCCAGTACTTC. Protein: CATSRGPRDQETQYF.

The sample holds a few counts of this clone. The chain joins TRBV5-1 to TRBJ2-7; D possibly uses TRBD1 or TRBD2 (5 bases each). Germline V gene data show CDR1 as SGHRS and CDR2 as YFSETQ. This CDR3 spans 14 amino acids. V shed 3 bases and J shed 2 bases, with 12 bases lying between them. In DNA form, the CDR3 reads TGCGCCAGCAGCTGGGGGACGGCCGCCTACGAGCAGTACTTC. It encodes CASSWGTAAYEQYF.

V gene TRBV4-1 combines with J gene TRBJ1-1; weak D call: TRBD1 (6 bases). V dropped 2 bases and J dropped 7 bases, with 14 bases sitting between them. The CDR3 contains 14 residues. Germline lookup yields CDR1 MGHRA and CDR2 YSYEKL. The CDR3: CASSQQGLGGEAFF. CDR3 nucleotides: TGCGCCAGCAGCCAACAGGGGTTGGGGGGTGAAGCTTTCTTT.

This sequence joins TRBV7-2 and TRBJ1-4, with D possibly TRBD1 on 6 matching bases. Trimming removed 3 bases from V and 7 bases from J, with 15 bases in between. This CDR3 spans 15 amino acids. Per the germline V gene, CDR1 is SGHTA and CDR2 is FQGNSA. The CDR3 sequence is CASSLRGIRGEKLFF. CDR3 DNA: TGTGCCAGCAGCTTGAGGGGGATTCGGGGTGAAAAACTGTTTTTT.

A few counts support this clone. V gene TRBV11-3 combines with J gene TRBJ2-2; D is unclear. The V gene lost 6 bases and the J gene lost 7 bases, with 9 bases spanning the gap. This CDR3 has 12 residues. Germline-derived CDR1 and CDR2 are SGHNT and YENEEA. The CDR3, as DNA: TGTGCCAGCAGTGACCCCGTCGGGGAGCTGTTTTTT. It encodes CASSDPVGELFF.

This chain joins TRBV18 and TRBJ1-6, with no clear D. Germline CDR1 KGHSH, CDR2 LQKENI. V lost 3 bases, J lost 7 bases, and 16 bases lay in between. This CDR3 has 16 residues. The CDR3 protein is CASSPSSPGTNSPLHF. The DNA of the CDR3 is TGTGCCAGCTCACCCTCAAGCCCAGGCACAAATTCACCCCTCCACTTT.

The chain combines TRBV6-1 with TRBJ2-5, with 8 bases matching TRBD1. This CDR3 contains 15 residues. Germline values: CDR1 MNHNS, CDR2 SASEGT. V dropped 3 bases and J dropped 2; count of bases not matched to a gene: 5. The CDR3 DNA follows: TGTGCCAGCAGTGAGTTTGACAGGGGACAAGAGACCCAGTACTTC. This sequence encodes CASSEFDRGQETQYF.

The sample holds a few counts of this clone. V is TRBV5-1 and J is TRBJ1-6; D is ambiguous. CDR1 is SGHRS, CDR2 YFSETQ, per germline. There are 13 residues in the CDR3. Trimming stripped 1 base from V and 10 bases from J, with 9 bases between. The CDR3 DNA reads TGCGCCAGCAGCTTGTCGGATGAATCACCCCTCCACTTT. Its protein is CASSLSDESPLHF.

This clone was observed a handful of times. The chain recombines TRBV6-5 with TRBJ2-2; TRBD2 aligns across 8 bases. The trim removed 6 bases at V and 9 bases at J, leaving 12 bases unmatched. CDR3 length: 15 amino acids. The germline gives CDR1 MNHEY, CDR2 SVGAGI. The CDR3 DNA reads TGTGCCAGCAGCCCAATTAGCGGGACCCCCCGGGAGCTGTTTTTT. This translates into CASSPISGTPRELFF.

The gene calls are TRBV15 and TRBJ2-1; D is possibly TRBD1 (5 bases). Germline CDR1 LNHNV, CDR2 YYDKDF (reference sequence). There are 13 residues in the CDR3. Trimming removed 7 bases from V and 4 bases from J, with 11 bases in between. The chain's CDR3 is CATTTTEYNEQFF. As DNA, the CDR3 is TGTGCCACCACCACGACAGAATACAATGAGCAGTTCTTC.

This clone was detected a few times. In DNA, the CDR3 is TGTGCCAGTACCCAGGGTAACACCGGGGAGCTGTTTTTT. Protein product: CASTQGNTGELFF. The J gene is TRBJ2-2, the V gene TRBV6-6, with D possibly matching TRBD1 (5 bases). This CDR3 comprises 13 residues. V was pared by 9 bases and J by 2 bases, with 10 bases between. Germline V gives CDR1 MNHNY, CDR2 SVGAGI (reference sequence).

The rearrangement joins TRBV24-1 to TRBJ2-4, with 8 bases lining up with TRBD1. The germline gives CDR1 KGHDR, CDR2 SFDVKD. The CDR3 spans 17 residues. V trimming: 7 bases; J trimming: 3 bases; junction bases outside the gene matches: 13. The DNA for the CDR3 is TGTGCCACCAGAGCGACAAAGCTGGGACAGGTCAAAAACATTCAGTACTTC. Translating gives CATRATKLGQVKNIQYF.

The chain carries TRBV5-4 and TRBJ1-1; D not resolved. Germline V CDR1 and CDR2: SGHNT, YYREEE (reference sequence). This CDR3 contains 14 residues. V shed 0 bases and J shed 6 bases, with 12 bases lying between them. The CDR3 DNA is TGTGCCAGCAGCTTGGGAGTAGAGGGTCCTGAAGCTTTCTTT. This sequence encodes CASSLGVEGPEAFF.

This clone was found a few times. CDR3 coding DNA: TGTGCCAGCAGCCAAGTAGAGCCGCTAGCGGGAGCGAAGGAGGAGGAGACCCAGTACTTC. Amino acid sequence: CASSQVEPLAGAKEEETQYF. The chain employs TRBV3-1 (or the pseudogene TRBV3-2) and TRBJ2-5, with TRBD2 identical over 10 bases. V lost 1 base and J lost 5; bases outside the gene matches: 19. CDR1 is LGHDT and CDR2 is YNNKEL in the germline V gene (reference sequence). This CDR3 has 20 residues.

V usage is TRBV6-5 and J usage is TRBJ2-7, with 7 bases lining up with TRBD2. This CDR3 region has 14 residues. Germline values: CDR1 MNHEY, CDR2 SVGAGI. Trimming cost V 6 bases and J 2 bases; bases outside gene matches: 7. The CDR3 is CASSLSGPAYEQYF. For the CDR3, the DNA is TGTGCCAGCAGCCTTAGCGGGCCGGCCTACGAGCAGTACTTC.

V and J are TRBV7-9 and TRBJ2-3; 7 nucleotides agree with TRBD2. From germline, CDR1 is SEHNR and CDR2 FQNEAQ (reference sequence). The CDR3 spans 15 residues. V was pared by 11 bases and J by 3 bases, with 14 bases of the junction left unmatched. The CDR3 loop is CASTQGLAETDTQYF. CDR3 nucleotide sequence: TGTGCCTCAACCCAAGGGCTAGCGGAGACAGATACGCAGTATTTT.

In nucleotides, the CDR3 is TGCAGCGTCGCACAGGGTGGTGGGGCCTACGAGCAGTACTTC. As protein: CSVAQGGGAYEQYF. The rearrangement joins TRBV29-1 to TRBJ2-7; tentatively, D is TRBD1 (6 bases). V was shortened by 6 bases and J by 2 bases, with 17 bases between the two germline ends. Germline V gene sequence: CDR1 SQVTM, CDR2 ANQGSEA. This CDR3 is 14 amino acids long.

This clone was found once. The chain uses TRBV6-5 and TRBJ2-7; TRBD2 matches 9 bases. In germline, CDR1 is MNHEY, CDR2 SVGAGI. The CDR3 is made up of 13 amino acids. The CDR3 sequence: CAAGGARRYEQYF. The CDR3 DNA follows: TGTGCTGCGGGGGGGGCGCGAAGGTACGAGCAGTACTTC.

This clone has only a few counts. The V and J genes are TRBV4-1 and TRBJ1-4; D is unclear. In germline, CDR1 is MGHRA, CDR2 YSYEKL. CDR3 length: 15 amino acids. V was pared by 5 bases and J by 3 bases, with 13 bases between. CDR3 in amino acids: CASSSPRIPNEKLFF. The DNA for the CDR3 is TGCGCCAGCAGCTCCCCGCGGATTCCTAATGAAAAACTGTTTTTT.